This T cell receptor (beta chain) was retrieved from a study of cytomegalovirus exposure and HLA in healthy donors. Study in general: Tens of millions of unique TCRs, all from HLA-typed donors, were included in an early release of the data. In terms of ancestry, the Caucasian-associated cluster contained 75% to 85% of the approximately 430 genotyped donors. The study, taken as a whole, reports: Being productive about 87% or about 30% of the time was typical of most TCR beta V segments in an earlier analysis. Analysis performed later showed TCR beta chains linked to HLA being more clonally expanded than equally common others.

This PCR relied on a set of 60 Vbeta primers and 13 Jbeta primers. Repertoires were generated with immunoSEQ multiplex PCR, while TCRdb's copy carries only in-frame clones and drops some. The sample consists of roughly 200,000 clones, 87% of them appearing once. For this clone: Its antigen is still unknown.

CDR1 SEHNR and CDR2 FQNEAQ come from the germline V gene (reference sequence). The CDR3 consists of 11 residues. Trimming took off 3 bases at V and 10 bases at J, with 9 bases between the two ends. The sequence was collected from a man aged 25-40 years in good health and CMV-seronegative. The sequencing input was PBMCs. The chain recombines TRBV7-9 with TRBJ1-1; D is undetermined. CDR3 amino acids: CASSFERGAFF. The CDR3 coding sequence is TGTGCCAGCAGCTTTGAACGGGGAGCTTTCTTT.